Following are 5 T cell receptor beta chains from one sample sequenced in a study of shared clonotypes between healthy human individuals. Naive CD8 cells comprised CD45RO-negative, CCR7-positively selected cells, excluding terminally differentiated effector memory CD45RA+ cells. Repertoires were generated with immunoSEQ multiplex PCR, while TCRdb's copy carries only in-frame clones and drops some. The repertoire consists of roughly 550,000 clones, with around 95% occurring once and the leading ten covering 0.11%. The sample comprised naive CD8+ T cells sorted from blood. The receptors come from a woman aged 25 to 45 in good health.

The genes are TRBV27 and TRBJ2-2; no reliable D call. This CDR3 has 14 amino acids. The germline gives CDR1 MNHEY, CDR2 SMNVEV (reference sequence). With 0 bases removed from V and 6 bases from J, the gap between germline ends came to 8 bases. This CDR3 reads CASSLSPRSGELFF. The CDR3 nucleotides read TGTGCCAGCAGTTTATCCCCGAGGTCCGGGGAGCTGTTTTTT.

V gene TRBV28 combines with J gene TRBJ2-1; D perhaps matches TRBD2 (6 bases). The CDR3 runs 16 residues. Germline CDR1 MDHEN, CDR2 SYDVKM. V dropped 1 base and J dropped 0 bases, with 10 bases sitting between them. The CDR3 sequence: CASSLLAGRSYNEQFF. In nucleotides, the CDR3 is TGTGCCAGCAGTTTATTGGCGGGACGCTCCTACAATGAGCAGTTCTTC. Variable domain in full (rest from reference TRBV28 and TRBJ2-1): DVKVTQSSRYLVKRTGEKVFLECVQDMDHENMFWYRQDPGLGLRLIYFSYDVKMKEKGDIPEGYSVSREKKERFSLILESASTNQTSMYLCASSLLAGRSYNEQFFGPGTRLTVL.

J is TRBJ2-3 and V is TRBV29-1; 12 bases agree with TRBD2. CDR3 size: 16 residues. The germline V gene encodes CDR1 SQVTM and CDR2 ANQGSEA. V shed 4 bases and J 4 bases; nucleotides not matched to a gene: 9. The CDR3 nucleotides read TGCAGCGTTGTCCCCAAGACTAGCGGGAGTTCAGATACGCAGTATTTT. It encodes CSVVPKTSGSSDTQYF.

V is TRBV2 and J is TRBJ1-2; a possible D gene is TRBD1 (5 bases). The germline gives CDR1 SNHLY, CDR2 FYNNEI. The CDR3 runs to 14 residues. V was cut by 7 bases and J by 4 bases, with 16 bases left in between. The CDR3 loop is CASIGQGVPYGYTF. In DNA form, the CDR3 reads TGTGCCAGCATCGGGCAGGGCGTGCCCTATGGCTACACCTTC. The complete variable domain, with remaining parts taken from reference TRBV2 and TRBJ1-2, reads EPEVTQTPSHQVTQMGQEVILRCVPISNHLYFYWYRQILGQKVEFLVSFYNNEISEKSEIFDDQFSVERPDGSNFTLKIRSTKLEDSAMYFCASIGQGVPYGYTFGSGTRLTVV.

This rearrangement joins TRBV5-1 to TRBJ2-7; no definite D call. The CDR3 is made up of 14 amino acids. Per germline, CDR1 SGHRS and CDR2 YFSETQ. With 4 bases removed from V and 3 bases from J, the gap between germline ends came to 14 bases. The CDR3 spells CASSPRGPNYEQYF. As DNA, the CDR3 is TGCGCCAGCAGCCCACGTGGACCTAACTACGAGCAGTACTTC.